These 4 T cell receptor beta chains share one sample of origin, sequenced in a study of blood T cell repertoires in COVID-19. Profiling relied on immunoSEQ multiplex PCR, and the TCRdb table lists in-frame clones only, not all of them. The repertoire has about 160,000 clones, 70% to 80% of them found once; the top ten carry 7% to 9%. Material: peripheral blood. The source of these receptors is a man aged 55 to 69 with acute or convalescent COVID-19.

The chain couples TRBV7-2 to TRBJ1-1, with a possible D match to TRBD1 (6 bases). From germline, CDR1 is SGHTA and CDR2 FQGNSA. The ends were cut back, 5 bases at V and 1 base at J, with 11 bases in the middle. The CDR3 consists of 14 residues. CDR3 DNA: TGTGCCAGCAGCCTGCGGACAGAGAACACTGAAGCTTTCTTT. Translation: CASSLRTENTEAFF.

This rearrangement joins TRBV5-1 to TRBJ2-1, with TRBD2 identical over 8 bases. V lost 3 bases and J lost 0; bases outside the gene matches: 5. The CDR3 spans 16 residues. Per the germline V gene, CDR1 is SGHRS and CDR2 is YFSETQ. CDR3 in amino acids: CASSYSGVSSYNEQFF. The CDR3 DNA follows: TGCGCCAGCAGCTATAGCGGGGTAAGCTCCTACAATGAGCAGTTCTTC.

The rearrangement links TRBV6-4 to TRBJ2-2; 7 bases line up with TRBD1. Losses at the gene ends were 8 bases for V and 4 bases for J; bases not matched to a gene: 7. The CDR3 is 14 residues long. CDR1 and CDR2 (germline): MRHNA, SNTAGT. The CDR3 spells CASGPGQRTGELFF. CDR3 in DNA: TGTGCCAGCGGTCCGGGACAGCGCACCGGGGAGCTGTTTTTT.

This clone appeared a single time. This rearrangement joins TRBV30 to TRBJ2-5; a possible D gene is TRBD1 (8 bases). Germline lookup yields CDR1 GTSNPN and CDR2 SVGIG (reference sequence). Trimming stripped 0 bases from V and 5 bases from J, with 13 bases between. The CDR3 spans 14 residues. The CDR3 bases are TGTGCCTGGAGTGTACAGGGGGGGCTGGAGACCCAGTACTTC. Protein product: CAWSVQGGLETQYF.